This T cell receptor beta chain comes out of a study of Ad26.COV2.S vaccination and SARS-CoV-2 variants (dated by TCRdb to 2020 to 2022). Study-wide context: Vaccine-arm donors were drawn from COV1001, a multicentre, randomized, double-blind, placebo-controlled phase I-IIa trial of Ad26.COV2.S in healthy adults. A total of approximately 32 samples were included in the TCR-sequenced set, comprising roughly 19 Ad26.COV2.S vaccine recipients, 5 placebo recipients and 8 SARS-CoV-2 convalescent individuals. Ad26.COV2.S was given intramuscularly at 5x10^10 or 1x10^11 viral particles, as a single shot or as two shots 56 days apart. The specificity and breadth of SARS-CoV-2-reactive T cell receptors after Ad26.COV2.S vaccination were assessed by TCRbeta repertoire sequencing. Throughout the experiments and outcome assessment, investigators stayed blinded to trial group allocation. Participants in the trial were split at random into five groups of five each, receiving low-dose or high-dose Ad26.COV2.S once or twice, or else placebo on both occasions.

TCRbeta CDR3 regions were sequenced with the immunoSEQ Assay. After extraction, genomic DNA underwent amplification by bias-controlled multiplex PCR, followed by high-throughput sequencing. Regarding the original processing steps: Collapsing and filtering of sequences were performed to quantify the absolute abundance of each unique TCRbeta CDR3 region. Usable DNA was measured by amplifying reference genes present in all nucleated cells, and TCRbeta template counts were normalized to that usable DNA to estimate T cell fraction. Repertoire TCRs were annotated as SARS-CoV-2-specific when V gene, CDR3 amino acid sequence and J gene were exactly matched to a known reactive TCR set. The reference SARS-CoV-2 TCR set was obtained from MIRA and was filtered for enrichment in COVID-19-positive ImmuneCODE repertoires, whereby public or cross-reactive TCRs were removed. Drawing on the MIRA antigens, annotated TCRs were analysed further at the level of specific ORF or position within ORF. Breadth was defined as annotated unique rearrangements over total unique productive rearrangements; depth was the summed frequency of those rearrangements. TCR breadth was compared between groups using two-sided Wilcoxon rank-sum tests. This immuneACCESS table, as held by TCRdb, lists in-frame sequences with V and J called but not all clones. Of the missing ones, under half trace to an unresolved V gene in checked studies; the others have no known cause. V, J and clone size are those of that table, while D and trimming were read from the DNA. Recorded for this sample are about 480,000 clones; around 88% of them occurred a single time. The ten largest clones add up to roughly 13% of the sample.

Overall study results and their limits: Comparable non-spike TCR breadth was observed between vaccine and placebo recipients, consistent with only spike being contained in the vaccine. According to the authors, total T cell responses may have been underestimated by the TCR breadth and depth analyses. After vaccination, substantial breadth of spike-specific CD8+ and CD4+ T cell responses was reported. The study lacked the statistical power to compare responses across vaccine doses or regimens. Higher spike-specific TCR breadth was observed in Ad26.COV2.S recipients than in placebo recipients (P = 0.0014).

This specimen's treatment or condition label, interpreted: roughly 18 received Ad26.COV2.S at low or high dose, single or two shots; several received placebo; per-sample allocation not given. Repertoires of vaccine and placebo recipients were sequenced from samples collected on day 63 after the first injection. In Cohort 1b, more than 20 adults aged 18-55 years were enrolled at a single site in Boston, USA, between 29 July and 7 August 2020. As a vaccine, Ad26.COV2.S was a replication-incompetent adenovirus type 26 vector that expressed a prefusion-stabilized SARS-CoV-2 spike protein derived from the original Wuhan strain. On this clone itself: This clone's antigen is unknown. No base qualities exist here, and no much larger clone lies one base off it.

Specimen: peripheral blood, collected in a trial of Ad26.COV2.S vaccine versus placebo. The receptor was isolated from a person aged 18-65 years who received the Ad26.COV2.S COVID-19 vaccine or a placebo.

The nucleotide sequence reads as follows: TGTGCCAGCAGTTACTTGGGGGACACTGAAGCTTTCTTT. It codes for CASSYLGDTEAFF. The rearrangement combines TRBV6-5 with TRBJ1-1; a tentative D match to TRBD1 spans 5 bases. Based on the germline V gene, the CDR1 and CDR2 sequences are MNHEY and SVGAGI. Relative to germline, V is 1 base shorter and J is 3 bases shorter, with 6 bases between their ends. Including cysteine and phenylalanine, the CDR3 has 13 amino acids. This entry keeps only the CDR3 DNA: 39 bases, framed from base 1.